This TCR beta chain was obtained from a study of vaccination and CD4 T cells after COVID-19. Study-wide background: Median time from second vaccine dose to sampling was 72 days (14 to 241).

Cultured CD4+ T-cell DNA underwent Oncomine TCR Beta short-read sequencing. One entry per CDR3 protein, called by TCRdb with MiXCR from the PCR reads. The sample includes about 20,000 distinct CDR3 sequences, less than 55% seen only once; the top ten take roughly 17%. About this clonotype itself: Its antigen is still unknown.

As to treatment: approximately 10-day PBMC culture with coronavirus spike peptide pools or control peptides (ViraFEST assay). Trimming removed 5 bases from V and 3 bases from J, with 4 bases in between. The CDR3 runs 11 residues. Germline V gene data show CDR1 as MDHEN and CDR2 as SYDVKM. The receptor's source is a human donor who had recovered from COVID-19. The material sequenced was CD4+ T cells from blood, cultured in vitro. The chain links TRBV28 to TRBJ1-1; D is unclear. Here the CDR3 reads CASSVYTEAFF. Here the CDR3 DNA reads TGTGCCAGCAGTGTTTACACTGAAGCTTTCTTT. Full variable domain (rest looked up from reference TRBV28 and TRBJ1-1): DVKVTQSSRYLVKRTGEKVFLECVQDMDHENMFWYRQDPGLGLRLIYFSYDVKMKEKGDIPEGYSVSREKKERFSLILESASTNQTSMYLCASSVYTEAFFGQGTRLTVV.